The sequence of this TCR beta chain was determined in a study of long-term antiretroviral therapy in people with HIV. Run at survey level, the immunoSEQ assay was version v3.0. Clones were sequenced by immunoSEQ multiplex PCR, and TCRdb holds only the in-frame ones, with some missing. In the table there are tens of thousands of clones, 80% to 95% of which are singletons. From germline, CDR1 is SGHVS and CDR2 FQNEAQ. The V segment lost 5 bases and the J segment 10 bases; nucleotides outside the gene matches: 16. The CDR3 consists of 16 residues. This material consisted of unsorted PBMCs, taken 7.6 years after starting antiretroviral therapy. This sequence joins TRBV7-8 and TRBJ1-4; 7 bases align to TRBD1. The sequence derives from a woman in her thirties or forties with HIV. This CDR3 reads CASSVLPGQQAGKLFF. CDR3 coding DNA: TGTGCCAGCAGCGTCCTTCCGGGACAGCAAGCGGGAAAACTGTTTTTT.